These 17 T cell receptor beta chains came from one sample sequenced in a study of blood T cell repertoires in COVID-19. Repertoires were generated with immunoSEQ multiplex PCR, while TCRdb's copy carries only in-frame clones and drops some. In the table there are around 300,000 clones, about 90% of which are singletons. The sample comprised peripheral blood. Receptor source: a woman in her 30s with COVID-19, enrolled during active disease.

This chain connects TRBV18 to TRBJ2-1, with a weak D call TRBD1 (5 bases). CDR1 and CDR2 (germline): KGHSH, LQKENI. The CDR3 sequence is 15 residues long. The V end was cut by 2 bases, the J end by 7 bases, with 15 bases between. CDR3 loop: CASSPGIQDGNEQFF. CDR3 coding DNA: TGTGCCAGCTCACCAGGTATACAGGATGGTAATGAGCAGTTCTTC.

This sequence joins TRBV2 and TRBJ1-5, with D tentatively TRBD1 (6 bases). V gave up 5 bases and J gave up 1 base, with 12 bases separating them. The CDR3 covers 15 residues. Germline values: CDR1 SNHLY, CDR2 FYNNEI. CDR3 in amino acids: CASSRTEGSNQPQHF. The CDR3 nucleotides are TGTGCCAGCAGTCGGACAGAGGGAAGCAATCAGCCCCAGCATTTT. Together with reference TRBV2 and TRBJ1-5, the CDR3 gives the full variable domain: EPEVTQTPSHQVTQMGQEVILRCVPISNHLYFYWYRQILGQKVEFLVSFYNNEISEKSEIFDDQFSVERPDGSNFTLKIRSTKLEDSAMYFCASSRTEGSNQPQHFGDGTRLSIL.

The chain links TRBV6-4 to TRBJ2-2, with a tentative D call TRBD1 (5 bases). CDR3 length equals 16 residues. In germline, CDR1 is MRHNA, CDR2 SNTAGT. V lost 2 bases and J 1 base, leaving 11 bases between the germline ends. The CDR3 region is CASSDSWGRNTGELFF. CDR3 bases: TGTGCCAGCAGTGACAGCTGGGGCAGGAACACCGGGGAGCTGTTTTTT.

The CDR3 loop reads CASRGSSGRNLYEQYF. CDR3 sequence (DNA): TGTGCCAGCAGGGGATCTAGCGGGAGGAATCTATACGAGCAGTACTTC. V and J are TRBV2 and TRBJ2-7; 11 positions agree with TRBD2. This CDR3 comprises 16 residues. V shed 6 bases, J shed 4 bases, and the junction held 11 bases outside the gene matches. The germline V gene encodes CDR1 SNHLY and CDR2 FYNNEI.

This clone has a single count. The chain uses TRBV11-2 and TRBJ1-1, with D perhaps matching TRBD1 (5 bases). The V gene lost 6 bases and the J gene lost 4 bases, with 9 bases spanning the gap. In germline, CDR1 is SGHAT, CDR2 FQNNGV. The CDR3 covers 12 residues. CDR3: CASREGSTEAFF. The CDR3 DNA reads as TGTGCCAGCAGGGAGGGGAGCACTGAAGCTTTCTTT.

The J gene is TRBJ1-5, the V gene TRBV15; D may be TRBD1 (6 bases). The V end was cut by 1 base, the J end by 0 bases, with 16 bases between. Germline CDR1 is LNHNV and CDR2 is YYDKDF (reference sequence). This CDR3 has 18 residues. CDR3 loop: CATSRGGGGGYSNQPQHF. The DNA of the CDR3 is TGTGCCACCAGCAGAGGGGGAGGGGGAGGATATAGCAATCAGCCCCAGCATTTT.

CDR3 DNA: TGTGCCAGCAGCAACTTGCTACACAGGGGAAAGCAGTACTTC. This sequence encodes CASSNLLHRGKQYF. J is TRBJ2-7 and V is TRBV7-2, with 7 nucleotides matching TRBD1. The CDR3 contains 14 residues. Germline CDR1 is SGHTA and CDR2 is FQGNSA. V lost 5 bases and J lost 8; bases outside the gene matches: 12.

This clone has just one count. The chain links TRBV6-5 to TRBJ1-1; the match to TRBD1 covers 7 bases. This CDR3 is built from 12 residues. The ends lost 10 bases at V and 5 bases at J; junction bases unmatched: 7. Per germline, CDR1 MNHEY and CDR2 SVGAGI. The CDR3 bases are TGTGCCATCTCCGACAGGGTTACTGAAGCTTTCTTT. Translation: CAISDRVTEAFF.

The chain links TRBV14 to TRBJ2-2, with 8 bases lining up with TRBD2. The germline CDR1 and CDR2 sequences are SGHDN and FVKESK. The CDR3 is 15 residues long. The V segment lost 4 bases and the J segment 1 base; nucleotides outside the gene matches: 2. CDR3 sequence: CASSLLAGNTGELFF. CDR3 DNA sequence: TGTGCCAGCAGCCTTCTAGCGGGGAACACCGGGGAGCTGTTTTTT.

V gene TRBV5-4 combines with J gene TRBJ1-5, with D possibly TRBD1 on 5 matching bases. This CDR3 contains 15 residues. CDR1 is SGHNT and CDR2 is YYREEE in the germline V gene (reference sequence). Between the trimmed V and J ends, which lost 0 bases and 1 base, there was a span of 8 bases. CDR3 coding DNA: TGTGCCAGCAGCTTGGCGGCAGGGAGCAATCAGCCCCAGCATTTT. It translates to CASSLAAGSNQPQHF.

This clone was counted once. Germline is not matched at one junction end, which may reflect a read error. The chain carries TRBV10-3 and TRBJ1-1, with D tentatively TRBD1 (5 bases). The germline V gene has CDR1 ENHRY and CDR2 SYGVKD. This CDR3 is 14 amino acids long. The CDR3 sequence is CAICDRGGNTEAFF. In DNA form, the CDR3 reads TGTGCCATCTGTGATAGGGGCGGGAACACTGAAGCTTTCTTT.

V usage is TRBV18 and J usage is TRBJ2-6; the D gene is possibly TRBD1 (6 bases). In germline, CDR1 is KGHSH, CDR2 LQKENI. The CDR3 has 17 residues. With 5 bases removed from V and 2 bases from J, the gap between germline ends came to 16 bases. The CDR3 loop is CASSSRDKGAGANVLTF. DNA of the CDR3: TGTGCCAGCTCATCCCGGGACAAAGGAGCTGGGGCCAACGTCCTGACTTTC. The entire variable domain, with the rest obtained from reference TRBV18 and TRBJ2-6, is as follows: NAGVMQNPRHLVRRRGQEARLRCSPMKGHSHVYWYRQLPEEGLKFMVYLQKENIIDESGMPKERFSAEFPKEGPSILRIQQVVRGDSAAYFCASSSRDKGAGANVLTFGAGSRLTVL.

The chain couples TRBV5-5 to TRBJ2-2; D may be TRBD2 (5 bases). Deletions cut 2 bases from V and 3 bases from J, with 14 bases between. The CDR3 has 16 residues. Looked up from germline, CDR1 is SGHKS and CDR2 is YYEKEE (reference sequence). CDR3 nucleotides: TGTGCCAGCAGCTTAACACTAGTGCGGGACACCGGGGAGCTGTTTTTT. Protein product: CASSLTLVRDTGELFF. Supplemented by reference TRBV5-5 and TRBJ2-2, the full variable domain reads DAGVTQSPTHLIKTRGQQVTLRCSPISGHKSVSWYQQVLGQGPQFIFQYYEKEERGRGNFPDRFSARQFPNYSSELNVNALLLGDSALYLCASSLTLVRDTGELFFGEGSRLTVL.

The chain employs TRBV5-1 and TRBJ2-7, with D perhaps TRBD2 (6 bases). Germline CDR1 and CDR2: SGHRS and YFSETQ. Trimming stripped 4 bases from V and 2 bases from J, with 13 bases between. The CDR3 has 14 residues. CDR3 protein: CASSRDFRAYEQYF. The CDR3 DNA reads TGCGCCAGCAGCAGGGACTTTCGGGCCTACGAGCAGTACTTC.

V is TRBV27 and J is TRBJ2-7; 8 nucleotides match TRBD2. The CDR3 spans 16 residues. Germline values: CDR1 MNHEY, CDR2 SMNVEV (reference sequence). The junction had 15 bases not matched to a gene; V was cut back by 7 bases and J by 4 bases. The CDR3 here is CASTKNSGMSPYEQYF. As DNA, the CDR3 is TGTGCCAGCACAAAAAATAGCGGGATGAGCCCTTACGAGCAGTACTTC.

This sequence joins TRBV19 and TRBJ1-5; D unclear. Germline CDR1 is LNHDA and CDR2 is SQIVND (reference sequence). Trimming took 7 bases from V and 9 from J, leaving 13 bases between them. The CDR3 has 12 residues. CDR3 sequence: CASKSGSRPQHF. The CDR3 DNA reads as TGTGCCAGTAAATCTGGTAGTCGGCCCCAGCATTTT.

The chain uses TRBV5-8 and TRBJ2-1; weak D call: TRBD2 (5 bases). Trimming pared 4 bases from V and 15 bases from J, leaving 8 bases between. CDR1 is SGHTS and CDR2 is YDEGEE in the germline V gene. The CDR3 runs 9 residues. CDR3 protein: CASSVGLFF. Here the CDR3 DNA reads TGTGCCAGCAGCGTCGGACTGTTCTTC.